This entry features one TCR beta chain sequence. Germline V gene lookup returns CDR1 SGHNT and CDR2 YYREEE (reference sequence). The V and J ends lost 4 bases and 2 bases, in that order; junction bases with no gene match: 4. The CDR3 is made up of 14 amino acids. This PCR relied on a set of 60 Vbeta primers and 13 Jbeta primers. Sequencing used immunoSEQ multiplex PCR; TCRdb keeps in-frame clones, though not all of them. This table has some 160,000 clones, about 82% appearing once. The data belong to a study of cytomegalovirus exposure and HLA in healthy donors. This clonotype originated in a woman in her forties in good health and CMV-seropositive. This sequence joins TRBV5-4 and TRBJ1-2; 8 nucleotides align to TRBD1. Sequencing was carried out using PBMCs. The CDR3 nucleotides are TGTGCCAGCAGCACGGGACAGGAGAACTATGGCTACACCTTC. Translation: CASSTGQENYGYTF.